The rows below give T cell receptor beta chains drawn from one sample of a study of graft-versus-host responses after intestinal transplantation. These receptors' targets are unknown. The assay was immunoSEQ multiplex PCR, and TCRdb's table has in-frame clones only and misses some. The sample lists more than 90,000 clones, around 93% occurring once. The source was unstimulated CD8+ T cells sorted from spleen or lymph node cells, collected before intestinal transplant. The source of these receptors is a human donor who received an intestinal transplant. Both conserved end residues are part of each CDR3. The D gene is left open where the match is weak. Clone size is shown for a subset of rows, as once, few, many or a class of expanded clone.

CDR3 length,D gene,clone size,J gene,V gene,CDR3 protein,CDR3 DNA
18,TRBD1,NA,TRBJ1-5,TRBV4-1,CASSQEFDRGPYNQPQHF,TGCGCCAGCAGCCAAGAATTCGACAGGGGGCCTTACAATCAGCCCCAGCATTTT
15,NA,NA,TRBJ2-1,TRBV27,CASHISGGALDEQFF,TGTGCCAGCCATATCTCTGGGGGGGCTTTGGATGAGCAGTTCTTC
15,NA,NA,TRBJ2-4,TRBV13,CASSQQGIAKNIQYF,TGTGCCAGCAGCCAACAGGGCATAGCCAAAAACATTCAGTACTTC
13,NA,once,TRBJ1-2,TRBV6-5,CASSSNRQDGYTF,TGTGCCAGCAGCTCCAATAGACAAGATGGCTACACCTTC
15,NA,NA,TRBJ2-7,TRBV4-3,CASSQDTPGGGEQYF,TGCGCCAGCAGCCAAGATACCCCGGGGGGCGGAGAGCAGTACTTC
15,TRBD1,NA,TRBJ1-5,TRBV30,CAWSGGTGRTQPQHF,TGTGCCTGGAGTGGGGGGACAGGTCGGACTCAGCCCCAGCATTTT
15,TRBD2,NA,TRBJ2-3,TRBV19,CASSISLAGTDTQYF,TGTGCCAGTAGTATCTCACTAGCGGGCACAGATACGCAGTATTTT
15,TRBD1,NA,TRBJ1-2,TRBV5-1,CASSPWGPGGSGYTF,TGCGCCAGCAGCCCTTGGGGGCCAGGGGGATCTGGCTACACCTTC
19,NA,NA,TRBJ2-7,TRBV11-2,CASSLVFRATLSFSYEQYF,TGTGCCAGCAGCTTAGTGTTCCGTGCCACCTTAAGCTTCTCCTACGAGCAGTACTTC
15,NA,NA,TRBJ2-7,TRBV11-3,CASSLVPTPSYEQYF,TGTGCCAGCAGCTTAGTCCCGACACCCAGTTACGAGCAGTACTTC
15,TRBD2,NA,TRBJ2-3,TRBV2,CASRGLAGGTDTQYF,TGTGCCAGCAGGGGACTAGCGGGGGGCACAGATACGCAGTATTTT
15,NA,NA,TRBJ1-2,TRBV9,CASSVESSRRYGYTF,TGTGCCAGCAGCGTAGAGTCGTCCAGGCGATATGGCTACACCTTC
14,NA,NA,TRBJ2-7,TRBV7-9,CASSLDGESYEQYF,TGTGCCAGCAGCTTAGACGGGGAATCCTACGAGCAGTACTTC
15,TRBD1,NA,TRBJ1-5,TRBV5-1,CASSLTTGSNQPQHF,TGCGCCAGCAGCTTGACGACAGGGAGCAATCAGCCCCAGCATTTT
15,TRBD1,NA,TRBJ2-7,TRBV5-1,CASSLEGTGGYEQYF,TGCGCCAGCAGCTTGGAAGGGACAGGGGGCTACGAGCAGTACTTC
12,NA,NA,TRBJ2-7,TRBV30,CAWSVGLREQYF,TGTGCCTGGAGTGTTGGGTTGAGGGAGCAGTACTTC
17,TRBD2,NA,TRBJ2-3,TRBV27,CASSFLQASGKGDTQYF,TGTGCCAGCAGTTTTCTACAGGCTAGCGGGAAGGGAGATACGCAGTATTTT
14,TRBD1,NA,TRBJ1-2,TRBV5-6,CASSLGTGAYGYTF,TGTGCCAGCAGCTTGGGTACAGGGGCCTATGGCTACACCTTC
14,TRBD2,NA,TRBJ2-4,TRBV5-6,CASSVGLAQDIQYF,TGTGCCAGCAGCGTAGGACTAGCTCAGGACATTCAGTACTTC
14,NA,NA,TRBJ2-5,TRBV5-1,CASSAAGVFETQYF,TGCGCCAGCAGTGCGGCAGGGGTTTTTGAGACCCAGTACTTC
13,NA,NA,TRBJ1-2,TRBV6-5,CASSSSGFYGYTF,TGTGCCAGCAGTTCATCAGGGTTCTATGGCTACACCTTC
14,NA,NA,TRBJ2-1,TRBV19,CASSRAGTYNEQFF,TGTGCCAGTAGTAGAGCGGGTACGTACAATGAGCAGTTCTTC
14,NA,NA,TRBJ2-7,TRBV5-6,CASSFPGDTYEQYF,TGTGCCAGCAGCTTCCCGGGGGATACCTACGAGCAGTACTTC
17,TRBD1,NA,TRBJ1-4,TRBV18,CASSPNPEDRGNEKLFF,TGTGCCAGCTCCCCAAACCCGGAAGACAGGGGTAATGAAAAACTGTTTTTT
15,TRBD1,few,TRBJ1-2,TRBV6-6,CASFQLGTGDYGYTF,TGTGCCAGCTTTCAATTGGGGACAGGGGACTATGGCTACACCTTC
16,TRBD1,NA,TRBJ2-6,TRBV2,CASTGPTGSGANVLTF,TGTGCCAGCACTGGACCGACAGGGTCGGGGGCCAACGTCCTGACTTTC
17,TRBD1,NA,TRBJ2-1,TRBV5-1,CASSYAGEQGNNNEQFF,TGCGCCAGCAGTTACGCAGGAGAACAGGGGAATAACAATGAGCAGTTCTTC
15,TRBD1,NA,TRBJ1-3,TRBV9,CASSAQGGAGNTIYF,TGTGCCAGCAGCGCTCAGGGGGGAGCTGGAAACACCATATATTTT
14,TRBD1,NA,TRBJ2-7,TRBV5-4,CASSFRDRDYEQYF,TGTGCCAGCAGCTTCCGGGACAGGGACTACGAGCAGTACTTC
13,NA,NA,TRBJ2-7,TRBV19,CASSPRVHYEQYF,TGTGCCAGTAGTCCCAGGGTTCACTACGAGCAGTACTTC
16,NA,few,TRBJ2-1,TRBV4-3,CASSQDWARGVNEQFF,TGCGCCAGCAGCCAAGATTGGGCCAGGGGGGTCAATGAGCAGTTCTTC
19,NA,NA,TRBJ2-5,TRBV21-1,CASSKAYPLAGAVQETQYF,TGTGCCAGCAGCAAAGCCTACCCACTAGCGGGGGCCGTCCAAGAGACCCAGTACTTC